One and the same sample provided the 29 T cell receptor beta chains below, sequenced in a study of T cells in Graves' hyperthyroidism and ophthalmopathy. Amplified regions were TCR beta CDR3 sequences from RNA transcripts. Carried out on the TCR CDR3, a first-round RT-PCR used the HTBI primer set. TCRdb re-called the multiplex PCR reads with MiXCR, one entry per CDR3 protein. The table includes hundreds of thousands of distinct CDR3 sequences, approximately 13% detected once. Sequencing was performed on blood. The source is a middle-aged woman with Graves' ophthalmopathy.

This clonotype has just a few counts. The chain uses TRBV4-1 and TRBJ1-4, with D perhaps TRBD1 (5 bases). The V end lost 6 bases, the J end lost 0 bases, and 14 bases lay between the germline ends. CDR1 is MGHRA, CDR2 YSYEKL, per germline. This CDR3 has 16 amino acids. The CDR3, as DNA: TGCGCCAGCAGATCGGAGGGGCCTGCAACTAATGAAAAACTGTTTTTT. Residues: CASRSEGPATNEKLFF.

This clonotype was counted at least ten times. CDR3 sequence: CASSSRQGVEEQFF. The CDR3, as DNA: TGTGCCAGCAGTTCCAGACAGGGAGTGGAGGAGCAGTTCTTC. This chain uses TRBV12-3 or TRBV12-4 with TRBJ2-1, with TRBD1 identical over 7 bases. V shed 4 bases and J 10 bases; nucleotides not matched to a gene: 10. The CDR3 totals 14 residues.

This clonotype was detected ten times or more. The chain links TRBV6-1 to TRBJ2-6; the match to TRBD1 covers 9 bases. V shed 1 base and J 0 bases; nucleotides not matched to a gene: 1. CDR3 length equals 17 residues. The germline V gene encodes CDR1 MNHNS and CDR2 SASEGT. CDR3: CASSEGQGDSGANVLTF. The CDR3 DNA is TGTGCCAGCAGTGAAGGACAGGGGGACTCTGGGGCCAACGTCCTGACTTTC.

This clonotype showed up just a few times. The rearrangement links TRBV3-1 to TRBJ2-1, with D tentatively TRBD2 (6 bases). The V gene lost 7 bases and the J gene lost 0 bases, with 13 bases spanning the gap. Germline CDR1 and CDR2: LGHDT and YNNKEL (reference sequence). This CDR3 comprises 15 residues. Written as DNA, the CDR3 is TGTGCCAGCACCCGACAGCGGGCCTCCTACAATGAGCAGTTCTTC. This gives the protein CASTRQRASYNEQFF.

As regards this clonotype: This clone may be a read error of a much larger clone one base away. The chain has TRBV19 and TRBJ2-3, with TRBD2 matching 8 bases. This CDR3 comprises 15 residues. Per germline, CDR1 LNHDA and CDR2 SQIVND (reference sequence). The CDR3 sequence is CAGSKAGVSTDTQYF. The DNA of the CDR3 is TGTGCCGGTAGTAAAGCGGGAGTTAGCACAGATACGCAGTATTTT.

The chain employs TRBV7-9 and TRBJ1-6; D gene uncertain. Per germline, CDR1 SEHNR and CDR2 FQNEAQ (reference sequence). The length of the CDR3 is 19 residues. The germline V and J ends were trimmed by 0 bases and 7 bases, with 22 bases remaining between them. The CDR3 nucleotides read TGTGCCAGCAGCTTAGCGCCATTAGCGTGGGAGGAGAAAAATTCACCCCTCCACTTT. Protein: CASSLAPLAWEEKNSPLHF.

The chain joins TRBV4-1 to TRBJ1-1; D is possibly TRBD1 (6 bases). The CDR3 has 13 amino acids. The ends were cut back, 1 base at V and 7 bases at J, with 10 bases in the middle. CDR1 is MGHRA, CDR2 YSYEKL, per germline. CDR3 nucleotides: TGCGCCAGCAGCCAAGTCCCAGGGGATGAAGCTTTCTTT. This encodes CASSQVPGDEAFF.

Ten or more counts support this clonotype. The CDR3 DNA reads TGTGCCAGCAGCAGACAGGATGGGCAGCCCCAGCATTTT. It yields the protein CASSRQDGQPQHF. This chain joins TRBV12-3 or TRBV12-4 and TRBJ1-5; possibly TRBD1 for D (6 bases). The CDR3 sequence is 13 residues long. V lost 6 bases, J lost 7 bases, and 13 bases lay in between.

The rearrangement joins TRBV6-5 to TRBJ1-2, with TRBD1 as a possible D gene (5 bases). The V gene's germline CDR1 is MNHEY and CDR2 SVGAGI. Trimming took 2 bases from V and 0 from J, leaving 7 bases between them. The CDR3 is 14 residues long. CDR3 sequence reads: CASSYRTPNYGYTF. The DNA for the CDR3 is TGTGCCAGCAGTTACAGGACACCTAACTATGGCTACACCTTC.

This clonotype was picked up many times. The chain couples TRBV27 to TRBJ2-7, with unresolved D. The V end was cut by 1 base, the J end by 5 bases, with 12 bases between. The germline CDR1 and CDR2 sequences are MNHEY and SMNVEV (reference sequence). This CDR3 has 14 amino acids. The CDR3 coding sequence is TGTGCCAGCAGTTTATTTGGCCGCACTAACGAGCAGTACTTC. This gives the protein CASSLFGRTNEQYF.

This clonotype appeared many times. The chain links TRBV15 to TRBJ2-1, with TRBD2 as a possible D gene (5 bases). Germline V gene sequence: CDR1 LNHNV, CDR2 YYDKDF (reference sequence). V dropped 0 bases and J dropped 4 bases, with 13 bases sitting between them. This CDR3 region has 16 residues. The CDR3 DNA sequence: TGTGCCACCAGCAGAGATTACGGGATAGAGTACAATGAGCAGTTCTTC. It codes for CATSRDYGIEYNEQFF.

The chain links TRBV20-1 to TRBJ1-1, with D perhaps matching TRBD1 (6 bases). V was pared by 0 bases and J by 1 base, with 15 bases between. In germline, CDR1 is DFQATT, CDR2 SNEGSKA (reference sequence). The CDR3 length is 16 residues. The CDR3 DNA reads TGCAGTGCTAGAGATGCTTTCGGACAGCAGAACACTGAAGCTTTCTTT. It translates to CSARDAFGQQNTEAFF.

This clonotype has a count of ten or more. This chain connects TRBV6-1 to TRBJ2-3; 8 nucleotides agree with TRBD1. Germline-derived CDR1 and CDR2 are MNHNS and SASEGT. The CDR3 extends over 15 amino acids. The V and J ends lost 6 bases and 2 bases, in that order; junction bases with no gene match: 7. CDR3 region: CASRPGTGTTDTQYF. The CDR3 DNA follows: TGTGCCAGCAGGCCCGGGACAGGAACCACAGATACGCAGTATTTT.

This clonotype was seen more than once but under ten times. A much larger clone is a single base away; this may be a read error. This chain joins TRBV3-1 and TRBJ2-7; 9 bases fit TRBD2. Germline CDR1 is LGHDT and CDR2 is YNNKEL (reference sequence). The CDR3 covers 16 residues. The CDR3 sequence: CASSQDGSGGTYGQYF. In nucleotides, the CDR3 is TGTGCCAGCAGCCAAGATGGCAGCGGGGGGACCTACGGGCAGTACTTC.

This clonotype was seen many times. CDR3 region: CASSWGRQDRQETQYF. For the CDR3, the DNA is TGTGCCAGCAGTTGGGGACGACAAGACCGGCAAGAGACCCAGTACTTC. The chain is built from TRBV28 and TRBJ2-5; D is perhaps TRBD1 or TRBD2 (5 bases each). Trimming took off 4 bases at V and 2 bases at J, with 17 bases between the two ends. CDR3 length: 16 residues. Germline V gene sequence: CDR1 MDHEN, CDR2 SYDVKM.

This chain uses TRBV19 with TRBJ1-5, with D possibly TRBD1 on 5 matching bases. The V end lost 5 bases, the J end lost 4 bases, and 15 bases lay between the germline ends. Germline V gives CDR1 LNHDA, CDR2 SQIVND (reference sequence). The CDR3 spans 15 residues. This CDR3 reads CASSSSWGGNQPQHF. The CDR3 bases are TGTGCCAGTAGTTCTTCCTGGGGGGGTAATCAGCCCCAGCATTTT.

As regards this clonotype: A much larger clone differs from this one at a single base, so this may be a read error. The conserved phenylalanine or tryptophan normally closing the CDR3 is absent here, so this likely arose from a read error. The CDR3 nucleotides are TGTGCCAGCAGCCAGGACTGGATATCGCCCCAGCATCTT. Amino acid sequence: CASSQDWISPQHL. V gene TRBV3-1 combines with J gene TRBJ1-5, with no clear D. CDR1 LGHDT and CDR2 YNNKEL come from the germline V gene (reference sequence). CDR3 length equals 13 residues. V was cut by 3 bases and J by 9 bases, with 12 bases left in between.

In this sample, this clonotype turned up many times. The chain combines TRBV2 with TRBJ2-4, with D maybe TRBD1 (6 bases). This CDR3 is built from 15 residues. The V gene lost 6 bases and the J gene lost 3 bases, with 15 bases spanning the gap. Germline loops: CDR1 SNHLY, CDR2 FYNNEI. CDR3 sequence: CASRTGLWDKNIQYF. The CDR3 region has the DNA TGTGCCAGCAGAACAGGGTTGTGGGACAAAAACATTCAGTACTTC.

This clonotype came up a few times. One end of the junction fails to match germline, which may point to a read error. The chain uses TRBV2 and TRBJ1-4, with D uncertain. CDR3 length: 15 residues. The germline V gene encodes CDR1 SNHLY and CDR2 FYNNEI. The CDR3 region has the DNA TGTGTCAGCAGTGAATTTCGAGGGCTTAATGAAAAACTGTTTTTT. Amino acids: CVSSEFRGLNEKLFF.

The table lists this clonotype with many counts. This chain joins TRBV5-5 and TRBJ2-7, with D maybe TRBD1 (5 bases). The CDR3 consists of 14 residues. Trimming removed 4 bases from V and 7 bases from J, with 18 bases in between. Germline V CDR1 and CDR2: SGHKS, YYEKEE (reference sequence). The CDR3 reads CASSRPGGAREQYF. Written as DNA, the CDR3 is TGTGCCAGCAGCCGGCCCGGTGGGGCTCGGGAGCAGTACTTC.

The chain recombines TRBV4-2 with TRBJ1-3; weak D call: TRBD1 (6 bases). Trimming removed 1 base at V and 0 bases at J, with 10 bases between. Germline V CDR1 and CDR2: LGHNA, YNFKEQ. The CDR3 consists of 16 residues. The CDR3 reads CASSQVTGSSGNTIYF. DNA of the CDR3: TGTGCCAGCAGCCAAGTAACAGGGAGCTCTGGAAACACCATATATTTT.

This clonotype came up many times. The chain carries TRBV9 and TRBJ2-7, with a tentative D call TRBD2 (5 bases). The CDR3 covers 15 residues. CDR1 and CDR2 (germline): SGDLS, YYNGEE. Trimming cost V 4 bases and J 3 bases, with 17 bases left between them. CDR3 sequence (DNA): TGTGCCAGCAGCTTACGGGCCGGGATTTACTACGAGCAGTACTTC. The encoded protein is CASSLRAGIYYEQYF.

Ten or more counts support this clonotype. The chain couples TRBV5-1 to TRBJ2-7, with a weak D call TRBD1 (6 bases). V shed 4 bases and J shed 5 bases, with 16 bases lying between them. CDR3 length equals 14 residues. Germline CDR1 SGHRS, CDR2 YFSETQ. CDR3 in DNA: TGCGCCAGCAGCGGCCAAGGGGGTCGGCACGAGCAGTACTTC. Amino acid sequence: CASSGQGGRHEQYF.

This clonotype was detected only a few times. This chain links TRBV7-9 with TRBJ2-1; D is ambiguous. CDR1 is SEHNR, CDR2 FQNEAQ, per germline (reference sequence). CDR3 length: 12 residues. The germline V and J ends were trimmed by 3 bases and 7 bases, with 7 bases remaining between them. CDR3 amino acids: CASSFPFNEQFF. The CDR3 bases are TGTGCCAGCAGCTTCCCCTTTAATGAGCAGTTCTTC.

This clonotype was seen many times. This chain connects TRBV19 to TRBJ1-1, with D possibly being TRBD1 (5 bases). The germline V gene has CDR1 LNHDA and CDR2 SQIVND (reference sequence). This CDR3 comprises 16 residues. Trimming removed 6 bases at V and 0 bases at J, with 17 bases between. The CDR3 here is CASRKSGLFMNTEAFF. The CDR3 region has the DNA TGTGCCAGTAGAAAATCGGGACTTTTTATGAACACTGAAGCTTTCTTT.

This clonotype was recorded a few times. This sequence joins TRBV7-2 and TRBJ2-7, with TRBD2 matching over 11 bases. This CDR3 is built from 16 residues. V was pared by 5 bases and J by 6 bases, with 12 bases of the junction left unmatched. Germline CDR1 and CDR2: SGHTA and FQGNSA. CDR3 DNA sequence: TGTGCCAGCAGCCTTGGAAGACTAGCGGGAAGGGGCGAGCAGTACTTC. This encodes CASSLGRLAGRGEQYF.

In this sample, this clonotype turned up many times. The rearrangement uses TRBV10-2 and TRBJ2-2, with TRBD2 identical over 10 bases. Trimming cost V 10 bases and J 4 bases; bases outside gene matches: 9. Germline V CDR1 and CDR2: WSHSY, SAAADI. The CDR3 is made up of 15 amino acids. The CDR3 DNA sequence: TGCGCCACCTCCTCTAGCGGGGGTATCACCGGGGAGCTGTTTTTT. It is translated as CATSSSGGITGELFF.

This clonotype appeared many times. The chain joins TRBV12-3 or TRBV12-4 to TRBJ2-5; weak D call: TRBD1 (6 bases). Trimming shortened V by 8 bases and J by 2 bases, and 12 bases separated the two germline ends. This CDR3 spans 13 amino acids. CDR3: CASGLGAQETQYF. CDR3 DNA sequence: TGTGCCAGCGGGCTGGGGGCGCAAGAGACCCAGTACTTC.

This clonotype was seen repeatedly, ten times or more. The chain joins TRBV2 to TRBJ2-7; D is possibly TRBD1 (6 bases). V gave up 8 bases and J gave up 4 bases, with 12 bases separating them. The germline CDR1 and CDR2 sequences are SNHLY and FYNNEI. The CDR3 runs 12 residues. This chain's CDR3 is CASGGQSYEQYF. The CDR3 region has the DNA TGTGCCAGCGGAGGACAGTCTTACGAGCAGTACTTC.